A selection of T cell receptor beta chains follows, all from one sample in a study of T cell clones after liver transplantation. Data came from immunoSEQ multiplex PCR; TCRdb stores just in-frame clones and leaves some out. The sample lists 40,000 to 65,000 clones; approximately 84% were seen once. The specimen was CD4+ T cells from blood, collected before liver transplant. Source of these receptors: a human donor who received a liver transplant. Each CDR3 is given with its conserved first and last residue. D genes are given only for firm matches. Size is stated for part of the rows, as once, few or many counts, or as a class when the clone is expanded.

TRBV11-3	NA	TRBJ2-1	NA	TGTGCCAGCAGCTCTGAGGGGGGCGAGCAGTTCTTC	CASSSEGGEQFF
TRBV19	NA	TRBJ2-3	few	TGTGCCAGTAACTCGGCAACGTCAAGTGATACGCAGTATTTT	CASNSATSSDTQYF
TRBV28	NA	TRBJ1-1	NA	TGTGCCAGCAGTTCCCGCCGGGACGGGAACACTGAAGCTTTCTTT	CASSSRRDGNTEAFF
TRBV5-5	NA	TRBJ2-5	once	TGTGCCAGCAGCTTGGCCGCGGAGGGGCAGACCCAGTACTTC	CASSLAAEGQTQYF
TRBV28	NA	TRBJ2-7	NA	TGTGCCAGCAGTCCGGGACTCTCATACGAGCAGTACTTC	CASSPGLSYEQYF
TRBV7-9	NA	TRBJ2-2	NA	TGTGCAACACGGCGGTCGAACACCGGGGAGCTGTTTTTT	CATRRSNTGELFF
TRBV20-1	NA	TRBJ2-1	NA	TGCAGTGGGACTGAACAGAATGAGCAGTTCTTC	CSGTEQNEQFF
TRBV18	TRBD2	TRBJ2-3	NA	TGTGCCAGCTCACCCAATCGACTAGCGTCTAGCACAGATACGCAGTATTTT	CASSPNRLASSTDTQYF
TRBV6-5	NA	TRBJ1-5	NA	TGTGCCAGCAGTTACAGCTGGAGGCAGCCCCAGCATTTT	CASSYSWRQPQHF
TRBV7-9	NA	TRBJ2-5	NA	TGTGCCAGCAGCCCCCCATACCGACAAGCTCCCTTTGGGGCCCAGTACTTC	CASSPPYRQAPFGAQYF
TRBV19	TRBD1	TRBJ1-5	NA	TGTGCCAGTAACCTCGGACAGGGCTTTCTAGGCAGCAATCAGCCCCAGCATTTT	CASNLGQGFLGSNQPQHF
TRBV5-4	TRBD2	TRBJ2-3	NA	TGTGCCAGCAGCTTGGCCGGTAGCGGGATCCTCGCAGATACGCAGTATTTT	CASSLAGSGILADTQYF
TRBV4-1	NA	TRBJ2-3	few	TGCGCCAGCAGCCAAGCCGCGGAGAGCACAGATACGCAGTATTTT	CASSQAAESTDTQYF